This TCR beta chain derives from a study of PD-L1 blockade in urothelial cancer (dated by TCRdb to 2015 to 2018). Background for the entire study: Therapy was started in 2014 for all patients, and atezolizumab 1,200 mg was administered intravenously every 3 weeks. About 85% of the 29 patients were identified as males with urothelial cancer of bladder origin, and a prior smoking history was reported by 18 of 29 patients. An ECOG performance status of 0 or 1 was recorded for the patients, and 0 to 3 prior chemotherapy regimens had been received by the patients. Blood samples were analyzed at 3 weeks after treatment start (second dose) and at 6 weeks after treatment start. Blood samples gave median yields of approximately 130,000 T cells and 65,000 to 85,000 unique TCRs, along with a median clonality of around 0.08. The study was an exploratory multi-omic analysis of somatic, immune and clinical correlates of response to PD-L1 blockade with atezolizumab in urothelial cancer. Pretreatment tumor samples and matched peripheral blood, collected serially before and after atezolizumab treatment, underwent TCR sequencing. Durable clinical benefit was defined as progression-free survival longer than 6 months, and TCR features were also tested against progression-free and overall survival. In the same patients, pretreatment tumors underwent whole exome sequencing and RNA sequencing in addition to TCR sequencing. Nine or ten patients reached durable clinical benefit, while 20 or so patients did not. Twenty-nine patients had pretreatment blood TCR-seq, around 25 had at least one posttreatment blood collection, and around 25 had tumor TCR-seq.

From cysteine to phenylalanine, the CDR3 is 16 amino acids long. Left in the record is the CDR3 DNA by itself, 48 bases read in frame from the first base. Here V drops 5 bases and J drops 8 bases, and the junction holds 11 bases not matched to any gene. According to the germline V gene, CDR1 reads SGHVS and CDR2 reads FNYEAQ. Synthetic TCR analog templates were spiked into each PCR so that absolute template abundance could be estimated from read counts. TCRbeta CDR3 regions were amplified from genomic DNA with bias-controlled V and J gene primers using the immunoSEQ assay. Sequencing of rearranged TCRbeta segments was done at approximately 20X coverage. Regarding the original processing steps: Clustering was used to correct sequencing errors, and CDR3s were annotated against IMGT so that V, D and J genes could be assigned. Only productive TCRbeta rearrangements were used in downstream analyses, excluding out-of-frame or stop-codon sequences. To compute clonality, Shannon entropy was normalized by the log of the number of unique productive sequences and then subtracted from one. Fisher's exact test with Benjamini-Hochberg correction, at a threshold of adjusted p below 0.01, was used to find clones that differed between time points or between blood and tumor. The table comes from immuneACCESS by way of TCRdb, which keeps in-frame sequences with V and J called. Part of the clones is missing from these tables; in studies checked, under half for an unresolved V gene and the rest for unknown reasons. V, J and clone size are taken as reported in that table, and D and trimming were inferred from the DNA itself. The sample contains tens of thousands of clones, over 75% of them found a single time. 5.5% to 7.5% of the sample is in the top ten clones.

About this clone: The clone's antigen remains unknown. No quality values exist for individual bases; no much larger clone is one base distant.

The cohort included about 29 patients with locally advanced or metastatic urothelial carcinoma who were treated at Memorial Sloan Kettering on a trial protocol. Peripheral blood mononuclear cells were collected pretreatment and during treatment, at between 1 and 8 total time points per patient. The Qiagen DNeasy Blood extraction kit was used to purify genomic DNA from total PBMCs and tumor samples. Collected pretreatment and during treatment, PBMCs were isolated and stored as previously described. Results the study describes overall, beyond this receptor: Greater expansion of tumor-associated TCR clones in peripheral blood 3 weeks after the start of treatment was observed in patients with durable benefit (n of about 20, p = 0.022). A pretreatment peripheral blood TCR clonality below the median was linked to improved progression-free and overall survival. Because the sample size was small (n ≈ 31) and many exploratory analyses were performed, the results are intended to be hypothesis-generating.

The source was PBMCs, collected around atezolizumab (anti-PD-L1) treatment. The source of this sequence is a man aged 35 to 55 with urothelial cancer. Here the chain combines TRBV7-6 and TRBJ2-1; a stretch of 11 junction bases matches TRBD2. The sequence in DNA is TGTGCCAGCAGCCACTCCTTAGCGGGAGGGCGCGATGAGCAGTTCTTC. Its protein reads: CASSHSLAGGRDEQFF. Beyond the CDR3, the reference TRBV7-6 and TRBJ2-1 genes provide the residues; the full variable domain reads: GAGVSQSPRYKVTKRGQDVALRCDPISGHVSLYWYRQALGQGPEFLTYFNYEAQQDKSGLPNDRFSAERPEGSISTLTIQRTEQRDSAMYRCASSHSLAGGRDEQFFGPGTRLTVL.